Following are 9 T cell receptor beta chains from one sample sequenced in a study of shared clonotypes between healthy human individuals. TCRdb's table, derived via immunoSEQ multiplex PCR, lists solely in-frame clones and lacks some. The sample lists about 1.1 million clones, about 80% seen once, with roughly 0.57% in the top ten. The sample was memory CD4+ T cells from PBMCs. The subset here: CD45RA-negative fraction. All receptors derive from a man aged 18 to 30 in good health. Some clones in this sample may be carry-over from other donors' samples.

This clone was counted ten times or more. The V gene is TRBV7-3, the J gene TRBJ2-7, with TRBD1 as a possible D gene (5 bases). Germline V gene data show CDR1 as SGHTA and CDR2 as FQGTGA. V was pared by 8 bases and J by 3 bases, with 14 bases between. This CDR3 has 13 residues. The CDR3, as DNA: TGTGCCAGCGCCCAGGGCGATGGCTACGAGCAGTACTTC. This encodes CASAQGDGYEQYF.

This sequence joins TRBV7-3 and TRBJ2-3, with TRBD2 identical over 7 bases. J lost 2 bases, V lost 5 bases, and 16 bases had no gene match. The CDR3 runs 18 residues. Germline-derived CDR1 and CDR2 are SGHTA and FQGTGA. CDR3 DNA sequence: TGTGCCAGCAGCCCTGGAACCCGTTTCGAGCGGGACACAGATACGCAGTATTTT. Translation gives CASSPGTRFERDTDTQYF.

V is TRBV19 and J is TRBJ1-5; 9 nucleotides agree with TRBD1. V dropped 5 bases and J dropped 1; count of bases not matched to a gene: 3. The CDR3 sequence is 15 residues long. The germline gives CDR1 LNHDA, CDR2 SQIVND (reference sequence). The CDR3 loop is CASSSTGGSNQPQHF. For the CDR3, the DNA is TGTGCCAGTAGTTCGACAGGGGGGAGCAATCAGCCCCAGCATTTT.

Worth noting for this clone: A far more abundant clone sits one base away, making this likely a read error. Other DNA sequences within the sample encode an identical CDR3. The chain recombines TRBV9 with TRBJ2-7; 7 bases line up with TRBD2. The CDR3 is 14 residues long. Germline V gene lookup returns CDR1 SGDLS and CDR2 YYNGEE. Here the CDR3 reads CASSARGSTYEQYF. In DNA form, the CDR3 reads TGCGCCAGCAGCGCTCGCGGGAGTACTTACGAGCAGTACTTC.

The chain recombines TRBV9 with TRBJ2-3, with D perhaps being TRBD1 or TRBD2 (5 bases each). The V gene's germline CDR1 is SGDLS and CDR2 YYNGEE. CDR3 length equals 16 residues. Trimming removed 4 bases at V and 2 bases at J, with 17 bases between. Here the CDR3 DNA reads TGTGCCAGCAGCCCCCGTGGGGACCGAGCCACAGATACGCAGTATTTT. It codes for CASSPRGDRATDTQYF.

The gene calls are TRBV6-1 and TRBJ1-1; D unresolved. Trimming pared 2 bases from V and 1 base from J, leaving 8 bases between. Germline V gene sequence: CDR1 MNHNS, CDR2 SASEGT. The CDR3 extends over 14 amino acids. For the CDR3, the DNA is TGTGCCAGCAGTGAACAGCCCGAGAACACTGAAGCTTTCTTT. Translated, it gives CASSEQPENTEAFF.

This clone occurred a few times. V and J are TRBV6-1 and TRBJ2-2, with 10 bases that match TRBD2. The CDR3 has 16 amino acids. CDR1 and CDR2 (germline): MNHNS, SASEGT. The V and J ends lost 1 base and 7 bases, in that order; junction bases with no gene match: 6. CDR3 region: CASSEGLAGAVGELFF. The CDR3 coding sequence is TGTGCCAGCAGTGAAGGGCTAGCGGGAGCGGTCGGGGAGCTGTTTTTT.

The genes are TRBV11-2 and TRBJ2-5; D perhaps matches TRBD2 (6 bases). The J call may be faulty, since TRBJ2-7 better matches the DNA end. The CDR3 covers 15 residues. Germline V gene sequence: CDR1 SGHAT, CDR2 FQNNGV. The CDR3 sequence: CASSLERLVSYEQYF. The DNA of the CDR3 is TGTGCCAGCAGCCTCGAAAGACTAGTTTCGTACGAGCAGTACTTC.

The rearrangement joins TRBV4-2 to TRBJ2-5; 10 nucleotides align to TRBD2. This CDR3 spans 16 amino acids. With V trimmed by 4 bases and J by 4 bases, 9 bases remained unmatched. From germline, CDR1 is LGHNA and CDR2 YNFKEQ. This CDR3 is CASSLWASGSGETQYF. The DNA of the CDR3 is TGTGCCAGCAGCCTCTGGGCTAGCGGGAGCGGAGAGACCCAGTACTTC.